This is a list of T cell receptor beta chains from one sample in a study of human T cells and chemical hapten exposure. TCRdb reprocessed the 5' RACE reads with MiXCR, giving one entry per CDR3 protein. The sample yields about 81,000 distinct CDR3 sequences, more than 7% seen once. These receptors all come from a male donor in good health. Each CDR3 is given with its conserved first and last residue. A D gene is named only where the DNA matches it firmly. Size tells how often a clone was seen (once, few, many) or the class of an expanded clone, and some rows leave it out.

CDR3aa,CDR3nt,v_gene,j_gene,d_gene,abundance
CSANDPAYQETQYF,TGCAGTGCAAACGATCCAGCGTACCAAGAGACCCAGTACTTC,TRBV20-1,TRBJ2-5,NA,many
CASSRRGYEQYF,TGTGCCAGCAGCCGCAGGGGCTACGAGCAGTACTTC,TRBV14,TRBJ2-7,NA,many
CASSQDFSGYEQYF,TGCGCCAGCAGCCAAGATTTTTCGGGGTACGAGCAGTACTTC,TRBV4-3,TRBJ2-7,NA,many
CASSSIMEQYF,TGTGCCAGCAGCTCAATTATGGAGCAGTACTTC,TRBV7-2,TRBJ2-7,NA,few
CASSRTSGGANEQFF,TGTGCCAGCAGTAGGACTAGCGGGGGGGCTAATGAGCAGTTCTTC,TRBV12-3/TRBV12-4,TRBJ2-1,TRBD2,NA
CASSLSGTDTQYF,TGTGCCAGCTCTCTATCGGGCACAGATACGCAGTATTTT,TRBV18,TRBJ2-3,NA,many
CASSERGSWNEQFF,TGTGCCAGCAGTGAGAGGGGTAGTTGGAATGAGCAGTTCTTC,TRBV6-2/TRBV6-3,TRBJ2-1,NA,NA
CASSFDRGTGELFF,TGTGCCAGCAGCTTCGACCGAGGCACCGGGGAGCTGTTTTTT,TRBV7-9,TRBJ2-2,NA,many
CASSRAGALDTQYF,TGTGCCAGCAGCCGAGCGGGGGCCCTAGATACGCAGTATTTT,TRBV14,TRBJ2-3,TRBD2,many
CASSLEGTGGSHYGYTF,TGTGCCAGCAGCCTGGAGGGGACAGGGGGCTCCCACTATGGCTACACCTTC,TRBV7-9,TRBJ1-2,TRBD1,many
CASSQRGLAGEFVQFF,TGTGCCAGCAGCCAAAGGGGGTTAGCGGGAGAGTTCGTGCAGTTCTTC,TRBV3-1,TRBJ2-1,TRBD2,many
CASSTGTSGTDTQYF,TGTGCCAGCAGTACCGGGACTAGCGGCACAGATACGCAGTATTTT,TRBV6-1,TRBJ2-3,TRBD2,few
CASANRAPGEEQFF,TGCGCCAGCGCCAACAGGGCTCCGGGGGAGGAGCAGTTCTTC,TRBV5-1,TRBJ2-1,NA,few
CAISEAPGGGINTEAFF,TGTGCCATCAGTGAGGCCCCGGGGGGGGGCATAAACACTGAAGCTTTCTTT,TRBV10-3,TRBJ1-1,NA,few
CASSHSKETQYF,TGTGCCAGCAGCCATTCCAAAGAGACCCAGTACTTC,TRBV27,TRBJ2-5,NA,NA
CSVRPVLGEQYF,TGCAGCGTTCGCCCGGTCCTTGGGGAGCAGTACTTC,TRBV29-1,TRBJ2-7,NA,many
CASSQDPGTGLSGANVLTF,TGTGCCAGCAGCCAAGATCCAGGCACCGGCCTGTCTGGGGCCAACGTCCTGACTTTC,TRBV14,TRBJ2-6,NA,few
CSAGQANTEAFF,TGCAGTGCCGGACAGGCGAACACTGAAGCTTTCTTT,TRBV20-1,TRBJ1-1,TRBD1,NA